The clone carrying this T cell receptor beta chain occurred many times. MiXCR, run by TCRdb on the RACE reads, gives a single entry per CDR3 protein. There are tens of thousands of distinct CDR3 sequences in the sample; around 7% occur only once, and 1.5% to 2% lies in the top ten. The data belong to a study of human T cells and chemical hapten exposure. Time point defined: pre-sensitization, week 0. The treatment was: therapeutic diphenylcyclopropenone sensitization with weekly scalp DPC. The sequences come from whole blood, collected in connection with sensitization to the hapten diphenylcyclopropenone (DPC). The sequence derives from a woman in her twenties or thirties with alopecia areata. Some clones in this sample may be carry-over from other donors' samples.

CDR3 loop: CATSSRTRNEKLFF. The CDR3 coding sequence is TGTGCCACCAGCAGTAGGACAAGAAATGAAAAACTGTTTTTT. The V and J genes are TRBV15 and TRBJ1-4; perhaps TRBD1 as D (5 bases). The CDR3 is made up of 14 amino acids. Trimming removed 3 bases at V and 5 bases at J, with 10 bases between. The germline gives CDR1 LNHNV, CDR2 YYDKDF (reference sequence).